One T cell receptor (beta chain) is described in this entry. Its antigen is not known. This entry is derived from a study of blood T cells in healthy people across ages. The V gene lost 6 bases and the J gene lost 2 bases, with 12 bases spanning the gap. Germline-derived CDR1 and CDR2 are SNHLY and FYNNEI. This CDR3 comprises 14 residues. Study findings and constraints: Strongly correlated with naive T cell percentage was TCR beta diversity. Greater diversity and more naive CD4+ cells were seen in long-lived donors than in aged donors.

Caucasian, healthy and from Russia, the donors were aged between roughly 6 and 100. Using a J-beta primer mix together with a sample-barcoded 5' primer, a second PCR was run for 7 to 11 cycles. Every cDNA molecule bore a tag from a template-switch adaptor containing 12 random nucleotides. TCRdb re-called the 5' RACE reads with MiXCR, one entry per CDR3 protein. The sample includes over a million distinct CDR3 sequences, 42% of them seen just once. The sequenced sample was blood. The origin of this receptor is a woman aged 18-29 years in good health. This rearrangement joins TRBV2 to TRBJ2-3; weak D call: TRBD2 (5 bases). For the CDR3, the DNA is TGTGCCAGCAGGAGGGTAGGGAACACAGATACGCAGTATTTT. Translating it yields CASRRVGNTDTQYF.